These T cell receptor beta chains were read from a single sample in a study of cytomegalovirus exposure and HLA in healthy donors. Sequenced by immunoSEQ multiplex PCR; TCRdb stores in-frame clones only, minus some. In the table there are around 200,000 clones, approximately 79% of which are singletons. Material: PBMCs. The receptors here all came from a male donor in good health and CMV-seronegative. CDR3s include the opening cysteine and the closing phenylalanine or tryptophan. A D gene is named only where the DNA matches it firmly. Expanded clones are given a class, and other clones once, few, many or no size at all.

abundance: .; v_gene: TRBV5-1; j_gene: TRBJ2-3; d_gene: TRBD1; CDR3aa: CASSLGQGARADTQYF; CDR3nt: TGCGCCAGCAGCTTGGGGCAGGGGGCTAGGGCAGATACGCAGTATTTT
abundance: .; v_gene: TRBV4-3; j_gene: TRBJ2-1; d_gene: TRBD1; CDR3aa: CASSLTPHPDRVEQFF; CDR3nt: TGCGCCAGCAGTCTCACCCCCCACCCAGACAGGGTTGAGCAGTTCTTC
abundance: .; v_gene: TRBV28; j_gene: TRBJ2-5; d_gene: .; CDR3aa: CASSFAPRASEYQETQYF; CDR3nt: TGTGCCAGCAGTTTCGCCCCCCGGGCTAGCGAGTACCAAGAGACCCAGTACTTC
abundance: once; v_gene: TRBV18; j_gene: TRBJ1-1; d_gene: .; CDR3aa: CASSPLSGRQNTEAFF; CDR3nt: TGTGCCAGCTCACCACTCAGCGGGAGACAGAACACTGAAGCTTTCTTT
abundance: few; v_gene: TRBV28; j_gene: TRBJ2-2; d_gene: TRBD1; CDR3aa: CASSSPFRDSYTGELFF; CDR3nt: TGTGCCAGCAGTTCCCCATTTCGGGACAGCTACACCGGGGAGCTGTTTTTT
abundance: .; v_gene: TRBV7-3; j_gene: TRBJ2-1; d_gene: TRBD1; CDR3aa: CASSYNRGQEQFF; CDR3nt: TGTGCCAGCAGTTATAACAGGGGTCAGGAGCAGTTCTTC
abundance: .; v_gene: TRBV5-1; j_gene: TRBJ2-2; d_gene: TRBD2; CDR3aa: CASSLGAGGHPGELFF; CDR3nt: TGCGCCAGCAGCTTGGGCGCGGGGGGGCACCCCGGGGAGCTGTTTTTT
abundance: .; v_gene: TRBV5-4; j_gene: TRBJ2-3; d_gene: TRBD2; CDR3aa: CASSSIQRGSDTQYF; CDR3nt: TGTGCCAGCAGCTCGATCCAGCGGGGGTCAGATACGCAGTATTTT
abundance: .; v_gene: TRBV7-3; j_gene: TRBJ2-1; d_gene: TRBD2; CDR3aa: CASSYGLGINNEQFF; CDR3nt: TGTGCCAGCAGCTATGGACTAGGAATAAACAATGAGCAGTTCTTC
abundance: .; v_gene: TRBV13; j_gene: TRBJ2-7; d_gene: .; CDR3aa: CASRGSRTYEQYF; CDR3nt: TGTGCCAGCAGGGGGAGTCGGACCTACGAGCAGTACTTC
abundance: .; v_gene: TRBV2; j_gene: TRBJ2-5; d_gene: TRBD1; CDR3aa: CASNRDSQETQYF; CDR3nt: TGTGCCAGCAACCGGGACAGTCAAGAGACCCAGTACTTC
abundance: .; v_gene: TRBV7-2; j_gene: TRBJ2-7; d_gene: TRBD2; CDR3aa: CASSRLAGELYEQYF; CDR3nt: TGTGCCAGCAGCCGACTAGCGGGAGAACTCTACGAGCAGTACTTC
abundance: .; v_gene: TRBV4-2; j_gene: TRBJ1-3; d_gene: .; CDR3aa: CASSQEEGSGNTIYF; CDR3nt: TGTGCCAGCAGCCAAGAGGAGGGGTCTGGGAACACCATATATTTT
abundance: .; v_gene: TRBV27; j_gene: TRBJ2-1; d_gene: TRBD2; CDR3aa: CASSWAGAGVQFF; CDR3nt: TGTGCCAGCAGTTGGGCTGGGGCGGGAGTCCAGTTCTTC
abundance: once; v_gene: TRBV6-5; j_gene: TRBJ2-7; d_gene: .; CDR3aa: CASRGLSTYEQYF; CDR3nt: TGTGCCAGCAGGGGGCTCAGCACCTACGAGCAGTACTTC
abundance: .; v_gene: TRBV27; j_gene: TRBJ2-1; d_gene: TRBD1; CDR3aa: CASSLSRTGVHNEQFF; CDR3nt: TGTGCCAGCAGTTTATCCCGGACAGGGGTACACAATGAGCAGTTCTTC